A single sample gave rise to the 13 T cell receptor beta chains below, sequenced in a study of T cell responses to AZD1222 COVID-19 vaccine (dated by TCRdb to the early 2020s). The library was prepared using the immunoSEQ multiplex PCR assay. Drawn from immuneACCESS, this table holds only the in-frame rearrangements with V and J called that TCRdb kept. Clones are partly lost; checked studies trace under half to an unresolved V gene and leave the rest unexplained. For this sample the table gives under 60,000 clones, of which under 90% were detected only once. Of the sample, 10% is held by the ten largest clones. The sample's time point label, in plain terms: baseline before first vaccination. The starting material was peripheral blood, obtained on day 0 of AZD1222 vaccination. These receptors all come from an adult in good health.

The CDR3 DNA reads as TGTGCCAGCAGCCAAGTAGGGACAGCGGGTAAAAAACTGTTTTTT. Its protein is CASSQVGTAGKKLFF. The chain is built from TRBV3-1 (or the pseudogene TRBV3-2) and TRBJ1-4; TRBD1 matches at 7 bases. V shed 1 base, J shed 9 bases, and the junction held 8 bases outside the gene matches. The CDR3 spans 15 residues. Germline CDR1 and CDR2: LGHDT and YNNKEL (reference sequence).

The genes are TRBV5-1 and TRBJ2-7; D might be TRBD2 (6 bases). Trimming took 0 bases from V and 5 from J, leaving 18 bases between them. Germline V gene data show CDR1 as SGHRS and CDR2 as YFSETQ. CDR3 length: 16 amino acids. CDR3 in amino acids: CASSLDTGGGGDEQYF. CDR3 sequence (DNA): TGCGCCAGCAGCTTGGATACAGGTGGGGGAGGAGACGAGCAGTACTTC.

The J gene is TRBJ2-7, the V gene TRBV28; D is unclear. V gave up 2 bases and J gave up 4 bases, with 3 bases separating them. CDR3 length equals 11 residues. Per germline, CDR1 MDHEN and CDR2 SYDVKM. CDR3 protein: CASSLTYEQYF. In DNA form, the CDR3 reads TGTGCCAGCAGTTTAACTTACGAGCAGTACTTC.

This chain connects TRBV5-5 to TRBJ2-5; D not resolved. The germline V gene has CDR1 SGHKS and CDR2 YYEKEE (reference sequence). The CDR3 is 14 amino acids. V was clipped by 3 bases and J by 3 bases, with 12 bases between them. This CDR3 reads CASSSLTNEETQYF. The CDR3 DNA reads TGTGCCAGCAGCTCCCTGACGAACGAAGAGACCCAGTACTTC.

The gene calls are TRBV27 and TRBJ2-3; D may be TRBD1 or TRBD2 (5 bases each). Germline values: CDR1 MNHEY, CDR2 SMNVEV (reference sequence). Trimming removed 5 bases from V and 4 bases from J, with 19 bases in between. This CDR3 is 16 amino acids long. CDR3 sequence: CASSQRDPRSPDTQYF. CDR3 bases: TGTGCCAGCAGTCAACGGGACCCCAGGAGCCCAGATACGCAGTATTTT.

This clone was picked up a small number of times. This chain joins TRBV6-1 and TRBJ2-1; D gene ambiguous. Trimming took off 1 base at V and 0 bases at J, with 4 bases between the two ends. In germline, CDR1 is MNHNS, CDR2 SASEGT. The CDR3 spans 14 residues. DNA of the CDR3: TGTGCCAGCAGTGAAGTGGTCTCCTACAATGAGCAGTTCTTC. This encodes CASSEVVSYNEQFF.

This chain links TRBV30 with TRBJ2-3, with D hard to call. Germline lookup yields CDR1 GTSNPN and CDR2 SVGIG (reference sequence). V lost 0 bases and J 1 base, leaving 11 bases between the germline ends. This CDR3 is 15 amino acids long. The CDR3 sequence is CAWSVSRAGTDTQYF. The CDR3 coding sequence is TGTGCCTGGAGTGTGTCTCGGGCCGGCACAGATACGCAGTATTTT.

V is TRBV24-1 and J is TRBJ1-3, with 11 bases identical to TRBD1. With 7 bases clipped from V and 0 bases from J, the junction kept 10 bases outside the gene matches. CDR1 is KGHDR, CDR2 SFDVKD, per germline. The length of the CDR3 is 18 residues. This chain's CDR3 is CATRVPGQGVSSGNTIYF. The CDR3 coding sequence is TGTGCCACCAGAGTCCCGGGACAGGGGGTAAGCTCTGGAAACACCATATATTTT.

The rearrangement uses TRBV9 and TRBJ1-1; tentatively, D is TRBD1 (5 bases). Trimming shortened V by 2 bases and J by 1 base, and 6 bases separated the two germline ends. From germline, CDR1 is SGDLS and CDR2 YYNGEE. The CDR3 sequence is 13 residues long. The CDR3 region has the DNA TGTGCCAGCAGCGTCACAGGGAACACTGAAGCTTTCTTT. Amino acids: CASSVTGNTEAFF. Combining the CDR3 with reference TRBV9 and TRBJ1-1 gives the whole variable domain DSGVTQTPKHLITATGQRVTLRCSPRSGDLSVYWYQQSLDQGLQFLIQYYNGEERAKGNILERFSAQQFPDLHSELNLSSLELGDSALYFCASSVTGNTEAFFGQGTRLTVV.

J is TRBJ2-6 and V is TRBV5-8; TRBD1 matches at 7 bases. There are 13 residues in the CDR3. Per the germline V gene, CDR1 is SGHTS and CDR2 is YDEGEE. Losses at the gene ends were 4 bases for V and 12 bases for J; bases not matched to a gene: 7. CDR3 nucleotides: TGTGCCAGCAGCCTTCGACAGGGAAGCGTCCTGACTTTC. It is translated as CASSLRQGSVLTF.

The V and J genes are TRBV5-4 and TRBJ2-7, with TRBD2 as a possible D gene (5 bases). This CDR3 spans 14 amino acids. V lost 4 bases and J lost 5, with 16 bases in between. Per germline, CDR1 SGHNT and CDR2 YYREEE (reference sequence). CDR3 protein: CASSANVARDEQYF. The CDR3 DNA is TGTGCCAGCAGCGCGAACGTAGCGAGGGACGAGCAGTACTTC.

The V gene is TRBV29-1, the J gene TRBJ2-7; the D gene is possibly TRBD2 (6 bases). The V gene lost 5 bases and the J gene lost 6 bases, with 14 bases spanning the gap. The CDR3 totals 12 residues. Germline V gives CDR1 SQVTM, CDR2 ANQGSEA. The CDR3 DNA is TGCAGCGTTTCGAGTGTAGCGGCCGAGCAGTACTTC. Translating gives CSVSSVAAEQYF.

As DNA, the CDR3 is TGTGCCAGCTCTACGAAGTTGGGGGTGAACACTGAAGCTTTCTTT. This sequence encodes CASSTKLGVNTEAFF. The chain employs TRBV18 and TRBJ1-1, with a possible D match to TRBD1 (5 bases). Germline V CDR1 and CDR2: KGHSH, LQKENI. V lost 6 bases to trimming and J lost 0 bases, with 14 bases between them. This CDR3 has 15 residues. Using reference TRBV18 and TRBJ1-1 for the parts outside the CDR3, the full variable domain is NAGVMQNPRHLVRRRGQEARLRCSPMKGHSHVYWYRQLPEEGLKFMVYLQKENIIDESGMPKERFSAEFPKEGPSILRIQQVVRGDSAAYFCASSTKLGVNTEAFFGQGTRLTVV.